A single sample is the source of the 5 T cell receptor beta chains below, sequenced in a study of CD8+ T cells in alopecia areata. Treatment described: oral pan-JAK inhibitor, 5-10 mg twice daily. Extracted RNA was reverse transcribed, and the resulting cDNA served as sequencing template. Method: immunoSEQ multiplex PCR; TCRdb's copy keeps in-frame clones and lacks some. The repertoire holds 130,000 or so clones, roughly 86% seen once, with less than 15% in the top ten. This specimen consisted of CD8+ T cells sorted from blood, obtained at week 4, from a patient treated with tofacitinib. Every receptor here comes from a human donor with alopecia areata.

This clone is a singleton in its sample. The gene calls are TRBV7-3 and TRBJ2-7; the match to TRBD2 covers 7 bases. The CDR3 extends over 14 amino acids. CDR1 and CDR2 (germline): SGHTA, FQGTGA. J was trimmed by 3 bases and V by 5 bases; bases with no gene match: 7. The CDR3 DNA reads TGTGCCAGCAGCAAATCGGGACTAAGCTACGAGCAGTACTTC. Amino acid sequence: CASSKSGLSYEQYF.

V gene TRBV27 combines with J gene TRBJ2-3, with 8 bases identical to TRBD2. Germline assignment: CDR1 MNHEY and CDR2 SMNVEV (reference sequence). The CDR3 extends over 14 amino acids. V lost 5 bases, J lost 6 bases, and 7 bases stayed unmatched. CDR3 region: CASSPGTRPDTQYF. In DNA, the CDR3 is TGTGCCAGCAGTCCAGGGACTAGACCTGATACGCAGTATTTT.

The rearrangement joins TRBV13 to TRBJ2-7; the D gene is possibly TRBD2 (6 bases). Per germline, CDR1 PRHDT and CDR2 FYEKMQ (reference sequence). Deletions cut 4 bases from V and 0 bases from J, with 13 bases between. The CDR3 runs 15 residues. The DNA of the CDR3 is TGTGCCAGCAGCTCCCGGGACTGGAGCTCCTACGAGCAGTACTTC. Translation: CASSSRDWSSYEQYF.

This clone was observed a single time. The chain links TRBV9 to TRBJ2-3, with a tentative D call TRBD2 (5 bases). The CDR3 loop spans 16 amino acids. V gave up 5 bases and J gave up 4 bases, with 20 bases separating them. Germline V gene sequence: CDR1 SGDLS, CDR2 YYNGEE. CDR3 bases: TGTGCCAGCAGGTCACTCACGGGGTTTGATTCAGATACGCAGTATTTT. Encoded protein: CASRSLTGFDSDTQYF.

The chain links TRBV27 to TRBJ2-1; TRBD1 matches 8 bases. CDR3 length: 13 residues. Germline loops: CDR1 MNHEY, CDR2 SMNVEV (reference sequence). Germline trimming cut 3 bases from V and 8 bases from J; bases unmatched to any gene: 3. The CDR3 loop reads CASSLDRDYEQFF. The CDR3 DNA is TGTGCCAGCAGTTTGGACAGGGACTATGAGCAGTTCTTC.